This TCR beta chain is drawn from a study of cytomegalovirus exposure and HLA in healthy donors. Whole-study results and caveats: In a later analysis, TCR beta V- and J-gene trimming showed a link to a missense DCLRE1C variant. A later analysis found most CMV-associated TCR beta chains apparently HLA-restricted. Many donors carried some public TCRs, although rarity characterized most TCR sequences.

For this clone: Its matching antigen is unknown. Compared with germline, one end of the junction differs, possibly owing to a read error.

This CDR3 is 14 amino acids long. Looked up from germline, CDR1 is MDHEN and CDR2 is SYDVKM. The primer mix had 60 Vbeta and 13 Jbeta primers. Sequencing used immunoSEQ multiplex PCR; TCRdb keeps in-frame clones, though not all of them. In the table there are about 190,000 clones, 79% of which are singletons. Material: PBMCs. The TCR sequence derives from a woman between 18 and 29 years old in good health and CMV-seronegative. This chain uses TRBV28 with TRBJ2-7; 11 nucleotides align to TRBD1. The CDR3, as DNA: TGTGCCAGCAGTAAAGTCCCGGGACAGGGGGGGAGGGACTTC. Translated, it gives CASSKVPGQGGRDF. Based on the CDR3 plus reference TRBV28 and TRBJ2-7, the full variable domain is DVKVTQSSRYLVKRTGEKVFLECVQDMDHENMFWYRQDPGLGLRLIYFSYDVKMKEKGDIPEGYSVSREKKERFSLILESASTNQTSMYLCASSKVPGQGGRDFGPGTRLTVT.